This T cell receptor (beta chain) is from a study of human T cells and chemical hapten exposure. Study overall: DPC at 2% was the sensitizing agent, placed on about 2 cm by about 2 cm of upper inner arm skin. Epicutaneous patch tests delivered 0.01% DPC to the upper back, with evaluation at 6 days.

General study points: Expanded TCRs created a significantly greater count of big CDR3 similarity clusters than controls did.

Indicated time point: patch test 1, 2 weeks after DPC sensitization. Treatment indicated: therapeutic diphenylcyclopropenone sensitization with weekly scalp DPC. This clonotype was observed a handful of times. Its specificity is unknown. Each CDR3 protein gets one entry after TCRdb re-called the RACE reads with MiXCR. The sample has about 110,000 distinct CDR3 sequences, roughly 9.6% seen once. The sequence derives from a woman between 35 and 50 years old with alopecia areata. Some clones in this sample may be carry-over from other donors' samples. Material: whole blood, obtained in connection with sensitization to the hapten diphenylcyclopropenone (DPC).

The chain's CDR3 is CASSQDAGMGRGNIQYF. Written as DNA, the CDR3 is TGCGCCAGCAGCCAAGATGCGGGCATGGGTAGGGGGAACATTCAGTACTTC. This chain joins TRBV4-3 and TRBJ2-4; D possibly corresponds to TRBD1 (6 bases). This CDR3 region has 17 residues. Trimming pared 0 bases from V and 7 bases from J, leaving 19 bases between. CDR1 is LGHNA and CDR2 is YSLEER in the germline V gene.